The 19 T cell receptor beta chains below were found in one sample sequenced in a study of T-cell reconstitution after alpha-beta-depleted transplantation in children. For TCRbeta, the library was prepared with unique molecular identifiers. TCRdb analysed the PCR reads with MiXCR anew, one entry per CDR3 protein. The data contain about 170,000 distinct CDR3 sequences, around 10% of them singletons. Sequenced material: PBMCs, taken before TCRalphabeta/CD19-depleted stem cell transplant. These receptors were taken from a boy aged 2 to 9 with acute myeloid leukemia, due to receive a stem cell transplant.

This clonotype has a count of ten or more. The gene calls are TRBV28 and TRBJ2-7; no firm D call. With 4 bases removed from V and 1 base from J, the gap between germline ends came to 5 bases. This CDR3 has 12 amino acids. CDR1 and CDR2 (germline): MDHEN, SYDVKM. DNA of the CDR3: TGTGCCAGCAGTTCCCTTTCCTACGAGCAGTACTTC. It encodes CASSSLSYEQYF.

This clonotype was found many times. V is TRBV12-3 or TRBV12-4 and J is TRBJ2-5; D might be TRBD1 (6 bases). The V end lost 3 bases, the J end lost 4 bases, and 12 bases lay between the germline ends. The CDR3 length is 14 residues. The CDR3 DNA reads as TGTGCCAGCAGTTTCGGGCAGGGGAGAGAGACCCAGTACTTC. It is translated as CASSFGQGRETQYF.

This clonotype was counted ten times or more. The chain has TRBV20-1 and TRBJ1-4; weak D call: TRBD1 (5 bases). Germline CDR1 and CDR2: DFQATT and SNEGSKA (reference sequence). The CDR3 spans 14 residues. Between the trimmed V and J ends, which lost 5 bases and 4 bases, there was a span of 14 bases. The CDR3 is CSARSPDSNEKLFF. For the CDR3, the DNA is TGCAGTGCTCGGAGTCCCGACAGTAATGAAAAACTGTTTTTT.

This clonotype was seen many times. V is TRBV10-3 and J is TRBJ2-5; 7 nucleotides agree with TRBD2. V shed 6 bases, J shed 3 bases, and the junction held 7 bases outside the gene matches. There are 14 residues in the CDR3. Germline CDR1 ENHRY, CDR2 SYGVKD. The CDR3 spells CAISRAGSEETQYF. The CDR3 bases are TGTGCCATCAGCCGAGCGGGAAGCGAAGAGACCCAGTACTTC.

This clonotype was counted at least ten times. The chain links TRBV13 to TRBJ1-6, with D perhaps matching TRBD1 (5 bases). This CDR3 region has 17 residues. V was trimmed by 2 bases and J by 6 bases, leaving 17 bases between them. Germline lookup yields CDR1 PRHDT and CDR2 FYEKMQ (reference sequence). CDR3 nucleotide sequence: TGTGCCAGCAGCTTAACAGCAGGTGGGGGAAGTAATTCACCCCTCCACTTT. Translated, it gives CASSLTAGGGSNSPLHF.

This clonotype was seen many times. The chain employs TRBV28 and TRBJ2-7; 11 bases agree with TRBD2. This CDR3 spans 15 amino acids. Germline V CDR1 and CDR2: MDHEN, SYDVKM. The V gene end was trimmed by 5 bases and the J gene end by 4 bases; junction bases not matched to a gene: 7. In DNA, the CDR3 is TGTGCCAGCAGTACACCGGGACTAGCGGCTTACGAGCAGTACTTC. Translation: CASSTPGLAAYEQYF.

This clonotype was picked up many times. This chain links TRBV2 with TRBJ2-3; D uncertain. The CDR3 sequence is 14 residues long. The germline V gene has CDR1 SNHLY and CDR2 FYNNEI. Trimming took off 0 bases at V and 3 bases at J, with 7 bases between the two ends. The CDR3 DNA is TGTGCCAGCAGTGAAGCAATAGTAACAGATACGCAGTATTTT. This codes for CASSEAIVTDTQYF.

In its sample, this clonotype was seen many times. The V and J genes are TRBV20-1 and TRBJ1-2; D uncertain. Germline V gives CDR1 DFQATT, CDR2 SNEGSKA (reference sequence). The V gene lost 6 bases and the J gene lost 8 bases, with 22 bases spanning the gap. The CDR3 sequence is 14 residues long. CDR3 sequence reads: CSAVTRLTLPGYTF. CDR3 nucleotides: TGCAGTGCCGTCACAAGGTTGACGTTACCCGGCTACACCTTC.

Many counts were recorded for this clonotype. The chain recombines TRBV20-1 with TRBJ1-3; D gene unclear. Germline V CDR1 and CDR2: DFQATT, SNEGSKA (reference sequence). This CDR3 is built from 13 residues. The V and J ends lost 0 bases and 4 bases respectively, with 7 bases between them. The CDR3 region has the DNA TGCAGTGCTAGAGAGGCAAAAGGAAACACCATATATTTT. Translated: CSAREAKGNTIYF.

This clonotype has a count of ten or more. The rearrangement joins TRBV3-1 to TRBJ1-2; tentative D call: TRBD1 (6 bases). V gave up 3 bases and J gave up 4 bases, with 6 bases separating them. CDR1 and CDR2 from the germline V gene are LGHDT and YNNKEL (reference sequence). CDR3 length: 12 amino acids. CDR3 in amino acids: CASSQGAYGYTF. The DNA of the CDR3 is TGTGCCAGCAGCCAGGGGGCCTATGGCTACACCTTC.

This clonotype was recorded at least ten times. V and J are TRBV7-9 and TRBJ1-5; maybe TRBD1 (5 bases). The CDR3 totals 14 residues. The V end lost 2 bases, the J end lost 4 bases, and 9 bases lay between the germline ends. Germline CDR1 reads SEHNR; CDR2 reads FQNEAQ (reference sequence). The CDR3, as DNA: TGTGCCAGCAGCTTAACGGGGGTGAATCAGCCCCAGCATTTT. Protein: CASSLTGVNQPQHF. Full variable domain (outside the CDR3, taken from reference TRBV7-9 and TRBJ1-5): DTGVSQNPRHKITKRGQNVTFRCDPISEHNRLYWYRQTLGQGPEFLTYFQNEAQLEKSRLLSDRFSAERPKGSFSTLEIQRTEQGDSAMYLCASSLTGVNQPQHFGDGTRLSIL.

This clonotype was seen ten or more times. The chain has TRBV28 and TRBJ2-7; 8 nucleotides align to TRBD2. The V gene end was trimmed by 11 bases and the J gene end by 4 bases; junction bases not matched to a gene: 10. Per germline, CDR1 MDHEN and CDR2 SYDVKM. The length of the CDR3 is 13 residues. The CDR3 sequence: CACGEREPYEQYF. CDR3 nucleotides: TGTGCCTGCGGAGAGCGGGAGCCTTACGAGCAGTACTTC.

In this sample, this clonotype turned up many times. V usage is TRBV12-3 or TRBV12-4 and J usage is TRBJ2-5, with TRBD2 matching over 9 bases. The CDR3 extends over 17 amino acids. After removal of 1 base from V and 5 bases from J, the junction contained 11 bases not matched to a gene. CDR3 protein: CASSLVGSGSGGETQYF. DNA of the CDR3: TGTGCCAGCAGTTTAGTGGGTAGCGGGAGTGGCGGGGAGACCCAGTACTTC.

The chain joins TRBV30 to TRBJ2-4; TRBD1 agrees at 8 bases. This CDR3 is built from 14 residues. Trimming at V came to 0 bases and at J to 7 bases, leaving 5 bases not matched to a gene. Germline CDR1 reads GTSNPN; CDR2 reads SVGIG (reference sequence). The CDR3 DNA reads as TGTGCCTGGAGTGTACCGGACAGGGTGAACATTCAGTACTTC. Its translation: CAWSVPDRVNIQYF.

As regards this clonotype: One end of the junction does not line up with germline, which may come from a read error. The chain employs TRBV7-7 and TRBJ2-5, with D unclear. CDR3 length: 13 amino acids. CDR1 is SSHAT, CDR2 FNYEAQ, per germline (reference sequence). The CDR3 DNA follows: TGTGCTAGCAGCTTAGATCGGGAAGAGACCCAGTACTTC. This encodes CASSLDREETQYF.

This clonotype was counted between two and nine times. The V gene is TRBV20-1, the J gene TRBJ1-1, with 7 positions matching TRBD1. J gave up 6 bases and V 0 bases, and 4 bases lay outside the gene matches. Per germline, CDR1 DFQATT and CDR2 SNEGSKA (reference sequence). The CDR3 runs 13 residues. The CDR3 protein is CSARETGSPEAFF. In DNA, the CDR3 is TGCAGTGCTAGAGAGACAGGGTCCCCTGAAGCTTTCTTT.

This clonotype was counted many times. This chain uses TRBV5-1 with TRBJ2-7, with a weak D call TRBD1 (6 bases). From germline, CDR1 is SGHRS and CDR2 YFSETQ. Trimming removed 5 bases from V and 0 bases from J, with 9 bases in between. This CDR3 region has 13 residues. The chain's CDR3 is CASRQGSSYEQYF. The CDR3, as DNA: TGCGCCAGCAGACAGGGAAGCTCCTACGAGCAGTACTTC.

This clonotype appeared many times. CDR3 sequence reads: CASTSTGTNTIYF. In nucleotides, the CDR3 is TGTGCCAGCACCTCCACAGGGACTAACACCATATATTTT. This sequence joins TRBV12-3 or TRBV12-4 and TRBJ1-3; possible D gene TRBD1, 6 bases. V was shortened by 7 bases and J by 7 bases, with 14 bases between the two germline ends. The CDR3 consists of 13 residues.

This clonotype was detected ten times or more. The V and J genes are TRBV29-1 and TRBJ2-1; D uncertain. The V gene lost 2 bases and the J gene lost 9 bases, with 2 bases spanning the gap. CDR1 and CDR2 from the germline V gene are SQVTM and ANQGSEA. CDR3 length: 9 residues. This chain's CDR3 is CSVELEQFF. The CDR3 DNA reads TGCAGCGTTGAACTTGAGCAGTTCTTC.